This TCR beta chain is from a study of blood T cell repertoires in COVID-19. Study as a whole: Material from acute and convalescent COVID-19 was sourced from the United States, Italy and Spain.

The CDR3 sequence is 14 residues long. V lost 4 bases to trimming and J lost 2 bases; unmatched junction nucleotides: 4. Germline V lookup: CDR1 SGHRS, CDR2 YFSETQ. The repertoire was sequenced with immunoSEQ multiplex PCR; TCRdb's copy has only in-frame clones and lacks some. The table has some 220,000 clones, 84% seen once. J is TRBJ2-7 and V is TRBV5-1; 9 bases map to TRBD1. The TCR was taken from a woman of 80 years or more with active or convalescent COVID-19. Input material: peripheral blood. The CDR3 coding sequence is TGCGCCAGCAGCAGAGGACAGGGGCCCTACGAGCAGTACTTC. Protein sequence: CASSRGQGPYEQYF.